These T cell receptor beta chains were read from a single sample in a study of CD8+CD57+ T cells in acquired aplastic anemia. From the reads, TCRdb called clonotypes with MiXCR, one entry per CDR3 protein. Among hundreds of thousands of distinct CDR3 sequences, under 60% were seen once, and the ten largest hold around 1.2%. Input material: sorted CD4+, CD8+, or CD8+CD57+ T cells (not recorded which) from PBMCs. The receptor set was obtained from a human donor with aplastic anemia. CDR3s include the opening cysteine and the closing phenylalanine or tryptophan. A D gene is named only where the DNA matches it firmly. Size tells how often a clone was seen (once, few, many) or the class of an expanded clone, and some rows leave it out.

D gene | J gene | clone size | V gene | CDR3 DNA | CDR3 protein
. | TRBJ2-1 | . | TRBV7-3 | TGTGCCAGCAGTTCCACCCCGGGCAATGAGCAGTTCTTC | CASSSTPGNEQFF
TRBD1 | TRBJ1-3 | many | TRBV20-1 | TGCAGTGCGAACGACAGGGGGCCGTCAGGAAACACCATATATTTT | CSANDRGPSGNTIYF
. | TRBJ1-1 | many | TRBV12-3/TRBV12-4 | TGTGCCAGCAGTCCGGGGCCACGGAACACTGAAGCTTTCTTT | CASSPGPRNTEAFF
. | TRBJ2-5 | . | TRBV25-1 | TGTGCCAGCAGTGATGGGCTGACACAAGAGACCCAGTACTTC | CASSDGLTQETQYF
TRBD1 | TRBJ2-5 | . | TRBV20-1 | TGCAGTGCTAGCATGACAGGGGTCGGGTACTTC | CSASMTGVGYF
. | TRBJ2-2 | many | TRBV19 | TGTGCCAGTAGTATAGTGGCTTCCGGGGAGCTGTTTTTT | CASSIVASGELFF
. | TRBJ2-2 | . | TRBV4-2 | TGTGCCAGCAGCCAAGGAATCGTTATTTATTTCGGGACGAACACCGGGGAGCTGTTTTTT | CASSQGIVIYFGTNTGELFF
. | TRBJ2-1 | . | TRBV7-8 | TGTGCCAGCAGCTCCCTTCTCAGTGAGCAGTTCTTC | CASSSLLSEQFF
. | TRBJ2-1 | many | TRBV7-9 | TGTGCCAGCAGCTTAGTAATCGGCAGTTTAGCGGACAATGAGCAGTTCTTC | CASSLVIGSLADNEQFF
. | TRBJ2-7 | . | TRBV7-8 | TGTGCCAGCAGCTTAATCCAGGGCGGATCCTACGAGCAGTACTTC | CASSLIQGGSYEQYF
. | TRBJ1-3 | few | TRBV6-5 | TGTGCCAGCAGAACGGGACTCCGAAACACCATATATTTT | CASRTGLRNTIYF
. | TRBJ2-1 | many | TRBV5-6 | TGTGCCAGCAGCCGCCGGACTTCCAGCTCCTACAATGAGCAGTTCTTC | CASSRRTSSSYNEQFF
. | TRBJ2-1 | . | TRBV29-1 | TGCAGCGTTGAAGATCGAATTCGGGACGGAGACAATGAGCAGTTCTTC | CSVEDRIRDGDNEQFF
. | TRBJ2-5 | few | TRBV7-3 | TGTGCCAGCAGCTTAACCTCAGGACCGAGAGAGACCCAGTACTTC | CASSLTSGPRETQYF
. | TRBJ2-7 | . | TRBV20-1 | TGCAGTGGAAAGGGGGGGGCCGGTTTTGGCTACGAGCAGTACTTC | CSGKGGAGFGYEQYF
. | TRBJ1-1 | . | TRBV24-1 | TGTGCCACCAGTGATGATAGACACACTGAAGCTTTCTTT | CATSDDRHTEAFF
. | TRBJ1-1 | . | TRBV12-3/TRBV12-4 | TGTGCCAGCAGTTTAACCCAGCCGGGGCTCGGGGGCGCTTACACTGAAGCTTTCTTT | CASSLTQPGLGGAYTEAFF